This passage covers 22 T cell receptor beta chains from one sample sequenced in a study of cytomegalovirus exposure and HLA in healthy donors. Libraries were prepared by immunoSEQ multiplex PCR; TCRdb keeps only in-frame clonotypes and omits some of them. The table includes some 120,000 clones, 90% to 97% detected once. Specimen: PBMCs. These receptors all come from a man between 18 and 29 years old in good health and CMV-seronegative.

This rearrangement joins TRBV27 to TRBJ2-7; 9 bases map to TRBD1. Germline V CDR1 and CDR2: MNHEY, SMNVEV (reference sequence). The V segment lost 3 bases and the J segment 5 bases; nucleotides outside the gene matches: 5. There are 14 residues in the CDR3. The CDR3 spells CASSFTGGPNEQYF. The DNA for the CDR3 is TGTGCCAGCAGTTTCACAGGGGGCCCGAACGAGCAGTACTTC.

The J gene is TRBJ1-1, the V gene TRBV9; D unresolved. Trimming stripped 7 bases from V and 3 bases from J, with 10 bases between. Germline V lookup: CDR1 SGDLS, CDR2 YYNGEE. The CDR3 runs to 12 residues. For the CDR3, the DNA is TGTGCCAGCGGTAGTTCGGACACTGAAGCTTTCTTT. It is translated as CASGSSDTEAFF.

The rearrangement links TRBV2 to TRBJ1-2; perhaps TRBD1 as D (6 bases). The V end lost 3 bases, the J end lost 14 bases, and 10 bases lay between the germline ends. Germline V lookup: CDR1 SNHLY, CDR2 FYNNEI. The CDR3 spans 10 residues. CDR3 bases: TGTGCCAGCAGTGAGGGGGCAGAGACCTTC. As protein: CASSEGAETF.

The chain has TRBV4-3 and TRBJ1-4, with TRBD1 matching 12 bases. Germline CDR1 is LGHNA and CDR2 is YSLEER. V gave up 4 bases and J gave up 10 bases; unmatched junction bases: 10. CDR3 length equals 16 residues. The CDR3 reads CASSLHTGTGGGKLFF. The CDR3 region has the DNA TGCGCCAGCAGCCTTCACACCGGGACAGGGGGCGGAAAACTGTTTTTT.

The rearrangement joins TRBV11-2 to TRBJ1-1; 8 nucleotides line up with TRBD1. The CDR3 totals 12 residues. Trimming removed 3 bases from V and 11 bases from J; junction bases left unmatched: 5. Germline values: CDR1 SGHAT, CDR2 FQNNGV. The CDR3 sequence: CASSFGQGQAFF. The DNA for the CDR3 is TGTGCCAGCAGCTTCGGACAGGGCCAGGCTTTCTTT.

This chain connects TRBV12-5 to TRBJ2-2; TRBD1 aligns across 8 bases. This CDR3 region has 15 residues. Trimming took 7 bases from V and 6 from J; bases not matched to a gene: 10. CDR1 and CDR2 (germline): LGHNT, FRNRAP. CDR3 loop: CASAERQGTAGELFF. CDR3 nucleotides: TGTGCTAGTGCTGAACGACAGGGGACGGCCGGGGAGCTGTTTTTT. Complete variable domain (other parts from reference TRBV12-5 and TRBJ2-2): DARVTQTPRHKVTEMGQEVTMRCQPILGHNTVFWYRQTMMQGLELLAYFRNRAPLDDSGMPKDRFSAEMPDATLATLKIQPSEPRDSAVYFCASAERQGTAGELFFGEGSRLTVL.

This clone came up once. The chain's CDR3 is CASSSPGSGSSYEQYF. The CDR3 DNA is TGTGCCAGCAGTTCCCCGGGGAGCGGGAGCTCCTACGAGCAGTACTTC. The chain has TRBV28 and TRBJ2-7, with 8 positions matching TRBD2. The ends lost 4 bases at V and 0 bases at J; junction bases unmatched: 8. Germline V gene lookup returns CDR1 MDHEN and CDR2 SYDVKM. The CDR3 loop spans 16 amino acids.

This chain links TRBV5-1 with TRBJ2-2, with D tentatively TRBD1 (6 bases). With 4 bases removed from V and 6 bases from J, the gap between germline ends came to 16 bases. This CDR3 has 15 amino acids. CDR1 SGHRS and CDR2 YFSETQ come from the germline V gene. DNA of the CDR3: TGCGCCAGCAGCCCAGAGGCAGGGGTTCCCGGGGAGCTGTTTTTT. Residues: CASSPEAGVPGELFF.

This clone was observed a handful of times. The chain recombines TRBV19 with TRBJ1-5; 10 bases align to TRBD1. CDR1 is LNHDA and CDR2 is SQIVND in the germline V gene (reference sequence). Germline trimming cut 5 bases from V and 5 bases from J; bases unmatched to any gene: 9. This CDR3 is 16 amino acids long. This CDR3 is CASSRGTGAKHQPQHF. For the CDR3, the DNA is TGTGCCAGTAGTCGCGGGACAGGGGCGAAACATCAGCCCCAGCATTTT.

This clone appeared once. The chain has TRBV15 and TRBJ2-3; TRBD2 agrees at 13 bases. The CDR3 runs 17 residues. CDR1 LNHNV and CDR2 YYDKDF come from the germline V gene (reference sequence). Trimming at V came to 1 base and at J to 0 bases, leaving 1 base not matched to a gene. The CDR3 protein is CATSRGTSGGSTDTQYF. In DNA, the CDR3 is TGTGCCACCAGCAGAGGGACTAGCGGGGGAAGCACAGATACGCAGTATTTT.

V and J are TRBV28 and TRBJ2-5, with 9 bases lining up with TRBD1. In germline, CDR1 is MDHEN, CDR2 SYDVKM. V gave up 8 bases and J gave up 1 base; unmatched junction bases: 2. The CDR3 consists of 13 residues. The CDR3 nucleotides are TGTGCCAGCCGGGACAGGGCCCAAGAGACCCAGTACTTC. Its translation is CASRDRAQETQYF.

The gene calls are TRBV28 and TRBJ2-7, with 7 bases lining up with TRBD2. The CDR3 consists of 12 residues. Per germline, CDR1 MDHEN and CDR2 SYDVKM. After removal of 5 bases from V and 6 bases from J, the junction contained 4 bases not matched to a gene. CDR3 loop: CASSRGVFEQYF. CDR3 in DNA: TGTGCCAGCAGTCGGGGGGTATTCGAGCAGTACTTC. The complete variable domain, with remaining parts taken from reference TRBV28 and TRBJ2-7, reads DVKVTQSSRYLVKRTGEKVFLECVQDMDHENMFWYRQDPGLGLRLIYFSYDVKMKEKGDIPEGYSVSREKKERFSLILESASTNQTSMYLCASSRGVFEQYFGPGTRLTVT.

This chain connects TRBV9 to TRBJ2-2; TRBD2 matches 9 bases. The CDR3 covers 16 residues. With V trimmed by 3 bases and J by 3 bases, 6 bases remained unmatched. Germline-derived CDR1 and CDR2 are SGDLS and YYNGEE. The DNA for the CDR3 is TGTGCCAGCAGCGCTCCTAGCGGGACCTACACCGGGGAGCTGTTTTTT. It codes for CASSAPSGTYTGELFF.

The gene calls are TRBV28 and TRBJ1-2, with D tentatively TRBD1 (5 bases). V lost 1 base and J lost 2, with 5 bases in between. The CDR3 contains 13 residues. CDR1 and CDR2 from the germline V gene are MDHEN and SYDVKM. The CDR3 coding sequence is TGTGCCAGCAGTTTATCAGGGAACTATGGCTACACCTTC. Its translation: CASSLSGNYGYTF.

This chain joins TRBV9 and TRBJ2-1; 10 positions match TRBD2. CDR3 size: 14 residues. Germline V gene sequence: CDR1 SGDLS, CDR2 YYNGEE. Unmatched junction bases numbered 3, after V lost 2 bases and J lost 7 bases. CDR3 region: CASSVSSGSNEQFF. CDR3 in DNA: TGTGCCAGCAGCGTTTCTAGCGGGAGTAATGAGCAGTTCTTC. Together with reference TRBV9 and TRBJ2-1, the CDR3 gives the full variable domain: DSGVTQTPKHLITATGQRVTLRCSPRSGDLSVYWYQQSLDQGLQFLIQYYNGEERAKGNILERFSAQQFPDLHSELNLSSLELGDSALYFCASSVSSGSNEQFFGPGTRLTVL.

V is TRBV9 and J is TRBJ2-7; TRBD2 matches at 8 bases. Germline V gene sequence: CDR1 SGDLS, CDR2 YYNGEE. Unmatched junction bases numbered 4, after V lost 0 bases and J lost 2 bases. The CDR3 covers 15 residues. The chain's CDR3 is CASSVGGGLAYEQYF. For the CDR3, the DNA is TGTGCCAGCAGCGTAGGGGGGGGACTAGCCTACGAGCAGTACTTC.

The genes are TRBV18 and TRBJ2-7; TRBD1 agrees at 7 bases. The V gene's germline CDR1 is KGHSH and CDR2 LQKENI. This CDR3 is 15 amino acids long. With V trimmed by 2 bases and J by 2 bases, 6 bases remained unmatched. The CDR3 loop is CASSPIGTAPYEQYF. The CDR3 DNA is TGTGCCAGCTCACCAATTGGGACAGCCCCCTACGAGCAGTACTTC.

The CDR3 nucleotides are TGTGCCAGCAGTGTAGCGGTTTACGAGCAGTACTTC. Encoded protein: CASSVAVYEQYF. The J gene is TRBJ2-7, the V gene TRBV28; D perhaps matches TRBD2 (6 bases). The germline V gene encodes CDR1 MDHEN and CDR2 SYDVKM. CDR3 length: 12 amino acids. Trimming took off 5 bases at V and 4 bases at J, with 9 bases between the two ends.

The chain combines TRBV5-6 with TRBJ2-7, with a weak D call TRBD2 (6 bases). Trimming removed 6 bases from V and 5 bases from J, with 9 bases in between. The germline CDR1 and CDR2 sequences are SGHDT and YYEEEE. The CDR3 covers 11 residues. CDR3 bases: TGTGCCAGCACCACGGGGGACGAGCAGTACTTC. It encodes CASTTGDEQYF. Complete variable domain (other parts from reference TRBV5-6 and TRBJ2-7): DAGVTQSPTHLIKTRGQQVTLRCSPKSGHDTVSWYQQALGQGPQFIFQYYEEEERQRGNFPDRFSGHQFPNYSSELNVNALLLGDSALYLCASTTGDEQYFGPGTRLTVT.

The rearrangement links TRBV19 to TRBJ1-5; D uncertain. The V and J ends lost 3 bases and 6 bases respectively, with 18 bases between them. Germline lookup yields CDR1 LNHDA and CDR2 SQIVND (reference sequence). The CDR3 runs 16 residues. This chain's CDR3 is CASSMRVASAGQPQHF. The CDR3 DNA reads TGTGCCAGTAGTATGAGGGTCGCGTCGGCTGGTCAGCCCCAGCATTTT.

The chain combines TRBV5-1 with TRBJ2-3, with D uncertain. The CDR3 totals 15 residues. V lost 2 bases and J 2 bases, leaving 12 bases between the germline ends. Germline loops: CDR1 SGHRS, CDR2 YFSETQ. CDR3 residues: CASSFKSTVTDTQYF. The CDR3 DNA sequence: TGCGCCAGCAGCTTTAAATCGACTGTCACAGATACGCAGTATTTT. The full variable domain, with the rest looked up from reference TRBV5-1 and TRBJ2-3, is KAGVTQTPRYLIKTRGQQVTLSCSPISGHRSVSWYQQTPGQGLQFLFEYFSETQRNKGNFPGRFSGRQFSNSRSEMNVSTLELGDSALYLCASSFKSTVTDTQYFGPGTRLTVL.

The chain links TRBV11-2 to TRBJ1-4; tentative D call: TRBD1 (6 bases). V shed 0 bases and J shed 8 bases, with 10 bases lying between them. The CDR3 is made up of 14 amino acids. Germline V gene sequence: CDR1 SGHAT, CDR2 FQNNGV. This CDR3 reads CASSLDLGGEKLFF. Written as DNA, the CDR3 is TGTGCCAGCAGCTTAGATCTTGGGGGCGAAAAACTGTTTTTT. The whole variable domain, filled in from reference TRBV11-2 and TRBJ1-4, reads EAGVAQSPRYKIIEKRQSVAFWCNPISGHATLYWYQQILGQGPKLLIQFQNNGVVDDSQLPKDRFSAERLKGVDSTLKIQPAKLEDSAVYLCASSLDLGGEKLFFGSGTQLSVL.